The rows below give T cell receptor beta chains drawn from one sample of a study of blood T cell repertoires in COVID-19. Measured with immunoSEQ multiplex PCR; TCRdb has only the in-frame clones, and not every one. The table has approximately 260,000 clones, almost 90% seen once. Input material: peripheral blood. The receptors derive from a woman between 55 and 75 years old with COVID-19, enrolled during active disease. The CDR3 runs from the conserved cysteine through the conserved F or W.

>TRBV5-1
CASRLRDSSYNEQFF
>TRBV10-2
CASSVRQGNAAEAFF
>TRBV7-2
CASSLRGEGYNEQFF
>TRBV6-2/TRBV6-3
CASSGDRGRLSGGYTF
>TRBV5-6
CASSLAVDYRVDEQFF
>TRBV5-6
CASSLNSAFYEQYF
>TRBV9
CASSVEKRVLGTQYF
>TRBV19
CASSPGQGRNDEQYF
>TRBV7-2
CASSPMTSGWTDTQYF
>TRBV28
CASSLFYEQYF
>TRBV3-1/TRBV3-2
CASSQDFGGVNYGYTF
>TRBV5-8
CASSGGRVLVAGNEQYF
>TRBV5-1
CASTNHRGSYEQYF
>TRBV18
CASSLPVGGTEAFF
>TRBV18
CASSLDGQGRTEAFF
>TRBV11-2
CASSFGWTSGGTDTQYF
>TRBV19
CASSSSIAGTAGPRIGEAFF
>TRBV6-5
CASGQGPMETQYF
>TRBV9
CASSGRGTGTTRSDTEAFF
>TRBV9
CASSATSGGHTDTQYF
>TRBV14
CASSLHTLNTEAFF
>TRBV6-4
CASSDSQGSYNEQFF
>TRBV6-2/TRBV6-3
CASSGTGLDTQYF
>TRBV18
CASSLRQGAGEQYF
>TRBV12-3/TRBV12-4
CASKSSDTGELFF
>TRBV14
CASSQDNLSVKAFF
>TRBV6-4
CASRTSGTGHQPQHF
>TRBV12-3/TRBV12-4
CASSTTGYGYTF
>TRBV9
CASSVGGLAEAFF
>TRBV27
CASSLRSGHTEAFF
>TRBV9
CASSSGQGVAGELFF
>TRBV27
CASSSTGQGRVYGYTF
>TRBV9
CASSPRTATEAFF
>TRBV27
CASTFRRGPNTEAFF
>TRBV6-6
CASSNGQRNTEAFF
>TRBV11-3
CASSPSRGTDTQYF
>TRBV18
CASSRSGGKFYEQYF